This TCR beta chain was sequenced during a study of technical replicates of blood from several donors. Trimming cost V 5 bases and J 2 bases; bases outside gene matches: 6. The CDR3 loop spans 16 amino acids. Germline values: CDR1 SGHVS, CDR2 FQNEAQ. The table came from immunoSEQ multiplex PCR; TCRdb's copy has only in-frame clones and leaves some out. The sample has tens of thousands of clones; under 95% are singletons. This chain joins TRBV7-8 and TRBJ2-5, with 12 bases that match TRBD2. The clonotype was recovered from a human donor in good health. Sequenced input: T cells isolated from PBMCs. CDR3 nucleotide sequence: TGTGCCAGCAGCCCTAGGACTAGCGGGGCACAAGAGACCCAGTACTTC. Amino acids: CASSPRTSGAQETQYF.